Detailed here is one T cell receptor beta chain. Antigen unknown. The data are from a study of identical twins. General observations from the study: Fewer insertions characterized abundant cord blood beta clonotypes, whereas memory repertoires showed none. It was possible that invariant MAIT and iNKT cells partly confounded the zero-insertion analyses.

V trimming: 0 bases; J trimming: 7 bases; junction bases outside the gene matches: 9. The CDR3 spans 15 residues. Germline CDR1 SQVTM, CDR2 ANQGSEA. Each CDR3 protein gets one entry after TCRdb re-called the 5' RACE reads with MiXCR. Of hundreds of thousands of distinct CDR3 sequences detected, 15% to 20% appear once; the ten largest clones hold around 12%. The same sample was also used in a study of T cells expressing NK-cell markers. That work states: In a handful of donors, dominant CD3+CD56+NKG2C+ clones formed 1.0-7.0% of CD8+ cells.

The chain employs TRBV29-1 and TRBJ2-1; the match to TRBD1 covers 7 bases. The specimen sequenced was PBMCs. The TCR sequence derives from a woman in her late teens or twenties in good health. The CDR3, as DNA: TGCAGCGTTGAAGATCCAAGGTCAGGGGGTAATGAGCAGTTCTTC. Residues: CSVEDPRSGGNEQFF.